This is a list of T cell receptor beta chains from one sample in a study of OX40 agonist ivuxolimab in advanced cancers. The repertoire was sequenced with immunoSEQ multiplex PCR; TCRdb's copy has only in-frame clones and lacks some. The sample holds tens of thousands of clones, about nine tenths seen once. The source was CD4+ or CD8+ T cells sorted from blood, collected in a trial of the OX40 agonist ivuxolimab. Receptor source: an adult with an advanced solid tumor such as melanoma, head and neck, liver or kidney cancer. Both conserved end residues are part of each CDR3. The D gene is left open where the match is weak. Where a row states a size, it is once, few, many or the class of an expanded clone; other rows omit it.

v_call,d_call,clone_size,j_call,cdr3_aa,cdr3_nt
TRBV27,TRBD1,-,TRBJ1-1,CASKPGGIITEAFF,TGTGCCAGCAAGCCAGGGGGCATTATCACTGAAGCTTTCTTT
TRBV19,-,-,TRBJ1-1,CASSRIFRDAMNTEAFF,TGTGCCAGTAGTCGAATTTTCAGGGATGCCATGAACACTGAAGCTTTCTTT
TRBV7-8,TRBD1,few,TRBJ1-3,CASSLVAAIGQGLMYSGNTIYF,TGTGCCAGCAGCTTAGTAGCCGCGATTGGACAGGGCCTAATGTACTCTGGAAACACCATATATTTT
TRBV4-1,TRBD2,-,TRBJ2-7,CASSQGGGQDEQYF,TGCGCCAGCAGCCAGGGCGGGGGTCAAGACGAGCAGTACTTC
TRBV19,TRBD1,-,TRBJ2-7,CASSRGQGEIYEQYF,TGTGCCAGTAGTAGGGGTCAGGGGGAAATCTACGAGCAGTACTTC
TRBV28,-,-,TRBJ2-1,CASSWRRGSSYNEQFF,TGTGCCAGCAGTTGGCGGAGGGGGAGCTCCTACAATGAGCAGTTCTTC
TRBV18,-,-,TRBJ2-1,CASSPPGDYNEQFF,TGTGCCAGCTCCCCCCCGGGGGACTACAATGAGCAGTTCTTC
TRBV7-9,TRBD2,-,TRBJ2-2,CATPAGTSGTRPAGELFF,TGTGCCACCCCGGCCGGGACTAGCGGCACAAGGCCGGCCGGGGAGCTGTTTTTT
TRBV4-2,-,-,TRBJ1-1,CASSLGGANTPSFTEAFF,TGTGCCAGCAGCTTAGGAGGGGCCAACACCCCCTCCTTCACTGAAGCTTTCTTT
TRBV6-1,-,-,TRBJ2-3,CASSRSTGLTQYF,TGTGCCAGCAGCCGCTCTACAGGGTTAACGCAGTATTTT
TRBV28,-,-,TRBJ2-3,CASSPGVPDTQYF,TGTGCCAGCAGTCCGGGGGTCCCAGATACGCAGTATTTT
TRBV30,-,-,TRBJ2-7,CAWSAPYEQYF,TGTGCCTGGAGTGCCCCATACGAGCAGTACTTC
TRBV12-5,TRBD1,-,TRBJ2-7,CASGTSPGTGGAHEQYF,TGTGCTAGTGGTACATCGCCCGGGACAGGGGGCGCCCACGAGCAGTACTTC
TRBV5-6,-,-,TRBJ1-3,CASSSRGSGNTIYF,TGTGCCAGCAGCTCCCGGGGCTCCGGAAACACCATATATTTT
TRBV4-3,TRBD2,-,TRBJ2-3,CASSALGLAGGRADTQYF,TGCGCCAGCAGCGCCCTGGGACTAGCGGGGGGACGGGCAGATACGCAGTATTTT
TRBV4-1,-,-,TRBJ1-5,CASSQDGRNQPQHF,TGCGCCAGCAGCCAAGACGGACGGAATCAGCCCCAGCATTTT
TRBV9,TRBD2,-,TRBJ2-1,CASSVAGGVNEQFF,TGTGCCAGCAGCGTAGCGGGAGGGGTCAATGAGCAGTTCTTC
TRBV5-1,-,-,TRBJ1-2,CASSLNGPDYGYTF,TGCGCCAGCAGCCTTAACGGACCCGACTATGGCTACACCTTC
TRBV9,-,-,TRBJ2-5,CASSVWVGETQYF,TGTGCCAGCAGCGTATGGGTAGGGGAGACCCAGTACTTC
TRBV7-9,-,-,TRBJ1-1,CASSFPERSTEAFF,TGTGCCAGCAGCTTCCCCGAGAGGAGCACTGAAGCTTTCTTT
TRBV27,TRBD1,-,TRBJ1-1,CASRGQGRGTEAFF,TGTGCCAGCAGGGGACAGGGGAGGGGCACTGAAGCTTTCTTT
TRBV5-4,TRBD2,-,TRBJ2-7,CASSLGPSGSSYEQYF,TGTGCCAGCAGCCTAGGACCTAGCGGGAGTTCTTACGAGCAGTACTTC
TRBV6-1,-,-,TRBJ2-1,CASSARGLLLNEQFF,TGTGCCAGCAGTGCACGGGGCTTGCTCCTAAATGAGCAGTTCTTC
TRBV11-3,TRBD1,-,TRBJ2-6,CASSLRGDREATGANVLTF,TGTGCCAGCAGCCTTAGGGGGGACAGGGAAGCAACTGGGGCCAACGTCCTGACTTTC
TRBV4-1,TRBD2,-,TRBJ2-1,CASSESWASGSNEQFF,TGCGCCAGCAGCGAATCCTGGGCTAGCGGGAGTAATGAGCAGTTCTTC
TRBV4-3,-,-,TRBJ2-1,CASSQGGLAVLANEQFF,TGCGCCAGCAGCCAAGGGGGGCTAGCGGTCCTAGCCAATGAGCAGTTCTTC
TRBV6-1,-,-,TRBJ2-6,CASTIGGSGANVLTF,TGTGCCAGCACCATAGGGGGATCTGGGGCCAACGTCCTGACTTTC
TRBV7-4,-,-,TRBJ2-5,CASEETQYF,TGTGCCAGCGAAGAGACCCAGTACTTC
TRBV28,TRBD1,-,TRBJ2-3,CASSDPRGQGGDTQYF,TGTGCCAGCAGTGACCCTCGGGGACAGGGTGGAGATACGCAGTATTTT
TRBV30,TRBD2,-,TRBJ2-1,CAWSGPAGFNEQFF,TGTGCCTGGAGTGGGCCAGCGGGGTTCAATGAGCAGTTCTTC
TRBV7-9,-,-,TRBJ1-1,CASSLRETNTEAFF,TGTGCCAGCAGCTTACGGGAAACGAACACTGAAGCTTTCTTT
TRBV11-2,-,-,TRBJ2-1,CASSLVGISYNEQFF,TGTGCCAGCAGCTTAGTTGGCATTTCCTACAATGAGCAGTTCTTC
TRBV27,-,-,TRBJ2-7,CASSLVSGAAYEQYF,TGTGCCAGCAGTTTGGTTTCGGGGGCTGCCTACGAGCAGTACTTC
TRBV10-3,TRBD2,few,TRBJ2-7,CAISEAGESEQYF,TGTGCCATCAGTGAAGCGGGAGAATCCGAGCAGTACTTC
TRBV6-1,TRBD1,-,TRBJ1-4,CATSRDRGANEKLFF,TGTGCCACGTCCCGGGACAGGGGGGCTAATGAAAAACTGTTTTTT
TRBV6-8,-,few,TRBJ1-2,CASSRGANYGYTF,TGTGCCAGCAGCCGGGGGGCTAACTATGGCTACACCTTC
TRBV7-3,-,-,TRBJ2-5,CASSPNGGRNQETQYF,TGTGCCAGCAGCCCCAACGGGGGGCGGAATCAAGAGACCCAGTACTTC
TRBV7-3,-,once,TRBJ2-1,CASSPRDRYEQFF,TGTGCCAGCAGCCCTAGGGACCGATATGAGCAGTTCTTC
TRBV11-2,-,-,TRBJ2-7,CASRPTVYERQYF,TGTGCCAGCAGACCGACAGTCTACGAAAGGCAGTACTTC
TRBV30,-,once,TRBJ1-2,CAWSVPGQEESYGYTF,TGTGCCTGGAGTGTACCCGGGCAGGAGGAAAGCTATGGCTACACCTTC
TRBV7-3,TRBD2,-,TRBJ2-2,CASSLLAGGLDGELFF,TGTGCCAGCAGCTTACTGGCGGGAGGGCTTGACGGGGAGCTGTTTTTT
TRBV7-2,-,-,TRBJ2-2,CASSTDPYTGELFF,TGTGCCAGCAGCACAGATCCCTACACCGGGGAGCTGTTTTTT
TRBV30,TRBD1,-,TRBJ1-5,CAWSGTGGFGNQPQHF,TGTGCCTGGAGTGGGACAGGGGGTTTTGGCAATCAGCCCCAGCATTTT
TRBV4-2,TRBD1,-,TRBJ1-3,CASSPGQGYGNTIYF,TGTGCCAGCAGCCCAGGACAGGGGTATGGAAACACCATATATTTT
TRBV28,-,-,TRBJ2-2,CASSIRGLTGELFF,TGTGCCAGCAGTATCCGGGGCCTAACCGGGGAGCTGTTTTTT
TRBV5-1,-,-,TRBJ1-4,CASSLDGGATTNEKLFF,TGCGCCAGCAGCTTGGACGGGGGGGCGACGACTAATGAAAAACTGTTTTTT
TRBV19,-,-,TRBJ2-7,CASTDGGSRREQYF,TGTGCCAGTACCGATGGGGGGTCGAGGCGCGAGCAGTACTTC
TRBV7-9,-,few,TRBJ1-2,CASSLALAGYGYTF,TGTGCCAGCAGCTTAGCTCTAGCAGGTTATGGCTACACCTTC
TRBV29-1,-,-,TRBJ2-5,CSVARQQETQYF,TGCAGCGTTGCGAGACAGCAAGAGACCCAGTACTTC
TRBV6-6,-,-,TRBJ2-7,CASSYRYEQYF,TGTGCCAGCAGTTATCGATACGAGCAGTACTTC
TRBV28,-,-,TRBJ2-7,CASSLMGGGGEQYF,TGTGCCAGCAGTTTAATGGGAGGGGGCGGCGAGCAGTACTTC
TRBV6-6,-,-,TRBJ1-5,CASSYKPPYSNQPQHF,TGTGCCAGCAGTTACAAACCGCCTTATAGCAATCAGCCCCAGCATTTT
TRBV18,-,-,TRBJ1-1,CASSPRQLMNTEAFF,TGTGCCAGCTCACCACGGCAGTTGATGAACACTGAAGCTTTCTTT
TRBV7-2,-,few,TRBJ2-7,CASSPYTGEQYF,TGTGCCAGCAGCCCCTACACTGGCGAGCAGTACTTC
TRBV5-1,-,-,TRBJ2-5,CASSLAGRKETQYF,TGCGCCAGCAGCTTGGCCGGGCGGAAAGAGACCCAGTACTTC
TRBV28,-,-,TRBJ1-4,CASSLLGGTNEKLFF,TGTGCCAGCAGTTTATTAGGGGGAACTAATGAAAAACTGTTTTTT
TRBV28,-,-,TRBJ1-5,CASREDGNQPQHF,TGTGCCAGCAGGGAGGATGGCAATCAGCCCCAGCATTTT
TRBV4-3,-,-,TRBJ2-6,CASSLLLGFGANVLTF,TGCGCCAGCAGCCTTCTCCTGGGATTTGGGGCCAACGTCCTGACTTTC
TRBV2,-,few,TRBJ1-5,CASSSGVTQHF,TGTGCCAGCAGTTCAGGGGTAACCCAGCATTTT
TRBV11-2,-,-,TRBJ1-1,CASSLQNTEAFF,TGTGCCAGCAGCTTACAGAACACTGAAGCTTTCTTT